The present T cell receptor beta chain was sequenced within a study of OX40 agonist ivuxolimab in advanced cancers. Overall study context: Three patients, one with hepatocellular carcinoma and two with cutaneous melanoma, responded partially.

CDR1 and CDR2 (germline): GTSNPN, SVGIG (reference sequence). The CDR3 totals 15 residues. As concerns this clone: Sequence at one end of the junction differs from germline and may be a read error.

Produced via immunoSEQ multiplex PCR; TCRdb's table is partial and in-frame only. The sample carries 60,000 to 65,000 clones, around 93% recorded once. This TCR derives from an adult with an advanced solid tumor such as melanoma, head and neck, liver or kidney cancer. Source: CD4+ or CD8+ T cells sorted from blood, taken in a trial of the OX40 agonist ivuxolimab. V is TRBV30 and J is TRBJ2-5, with TRBD1 matching 10 bases. The CDR3 sequence is CARSRGQGRQETQYF. CDR3 coding DNA: TGTGCCCGGAGCAGGGGACAGGGGAGGCAAGAGACCCAGTACTTC.